The 31 T cell receptor beta chains below come from one sample, sequenced in a study of shared clonotypes between healthy human individuals. Clones were read by immunoSEQ multiplex PCR, and TCRdb kept only the in-frame ones, dropping some. The table shows about 2.1 million clones, with approximately 92% occurring only once. CD45RO-negative cells were positively selected for CCR7, leaving out terminally differentiated effector memory CD45RA+ cells. The specimen sequenced was naive CD8+ T cells from PBMCs. Receptors were obtained from a man aged 18 to 30 in good health. Some clones in this sample may be carry-over from other donors' samples.

The rearrangement uses TRBV4-1 and TRBJ2-1, with 12 bases matching TRBD2. The CDR3 is 14 residues long. Germline CDR1 MGHRA, CDR2 YSYEKL. V lost 4 bases to trimming and J lost 7 bases; unmatched junction nucleotides: 2. The CDR3 coding sequence is TGCGCCAGCAGCCCGGGGACTAGCGGGAATGAGCAGTTCTTC. Residues: CASSPGTSGNEQFF.

The V call is TRBV11-2, the J call TRBJ2-7, with 8 bases lining up with TRBD1. Trimming cost V 2 bases and J 2 bases; bases outside gene matches: 2. This CDR3 is 14 amino acids long. Germline assignment: CDR1 SGHAT and CDR2 FQNNGV. CDR3: CASSLMTGAYEQYF. The CDR3 DNA reads TGTGCCAGCAGCTTAATGACAGGGGCCTACGAGCAGTACTTC.

V and J are TRBV27 and TRBJ2-3, with 7 bases matching TRBD2. The J segment lost 6 bases and the V segment lost 6 bases, leaving 9 bases of the junction unmatched. The CDR3 is 14 amino acids. Looked up from germline, CDR1 is MNHEY and CDR2 is SMNVEV (reference sequence). This CDR3 reads CASREASGGDTQYF. CDR3 nucleotides: TGTGCCAGCAGGGAGGCTAGCGGAGGGGATACGCAGTATTTT.

In this sample, this clone turned up once. The V and J genes are TRBV7-2 and TRBJ2-7; TRBD2 matches 7 bases. The CDR3 covers 13 residues. J gave up 7 bases and V 5 bases, and 8 bases lay outside the gene matches. The V gene's germline CDR1 is SGHTA and CDR2 FQGNSA. DNA for the CDR3: TGTGCCAGCAGCCAGGGAGCTAGCGGAGAGCAGTACTTC. Its translation is CASSQGASGEQYF. The full variable domain, rest sourced from reference TRBV7-2 and TRBJ2-7, is GAGVSQSPSNKVTEKGKDVELRCDPISGHTALYWYRQSLGQGLEFLIYFQGNSAPDKSGLPSDRFSAERTGGSVSTLTIQRTQQEDSAVYLCASSQGASGEQYFGPGTRLTVT.

The V gene is TRBV27, the J gene TRBJ1-2; D is ambiguous. The germline CDR1 and CDR2 sequences are MNHEY and SMNVEV (reference sequence). The CDR3 runs 13 residues. The ends were cut back, 4 bases at V and 7 bases at J, with 13 bases in the middle. This CDR3 reads CASSSQALGGYTF. The CDR3 nucleotides read TGTGCCAGCAGTTCCCAGGCTCTAGGTGGCTACACCTTC.

Concerning this clone itself: Other DNA variants within this sample encode the same CDR3. This rearrangement joins TRBV19 to TRBJ2-5; D may be TRBD1 (6 bases). This CDR3 is 13 amino acids long. Germline CDR1 is LNHDA and CDR2 is SQIVND (reference sequence). The germline V and J ends were trimmed by 5 bases and 3 bases, with 10 bases remaining between them. The CDR3 loop reads CASSLDSEETQYF. CDR3 bases: TGTGCCAGTAGTCTGGACAGTGAAGAGACCCAGTACTTC.

The gene calls are TRBV29-1 and TRBJ1-2; D is uncertain. Germline V gene sequence: CDR1 SQVTM, CDR2 ANQGSEA. Trimming removed 0 bases at V and 8 bases at J, with 10 bases between. The length of the CDR3 is 12 residues. CDR3 DNA: TGCAGCGTTGAAGATCGCCAGTGGGGCTACACCTTC. As protein: CSVEDRQWGYTF.

The V call is TRBV29-1, the J call TRBJ1-1; 12 bases agree with TRBD1. Germline V gene data show CDR1 as SQVTM and CDR2 as ANQGSEA. After removal of 8 bases from V and 9 bases from J, the junction contained 4 bases not matched to a gene. The CDR3 totals 11 residues. The CDR3 loop reads CSTGTGGQAFF. The CDR3 region has the DNA TGCAGCACCGGGACAGGGGGCCAAGCTTTCTTT.

This chain connects TRBV29-1 to TRBJ1-2; perhaps TRBD1 as D (6 bases). The CDR3 contains 15 residues. Germline-derived CDR1 and CDR2 are SQVTM and ANQGSEA. V lost 4 bases and J 8 bases, leaving 23 bases between the germline ends. The CDR3 protein is CSVGGIVGGYRGYTF. The CDR3 bases are TGCAGCGTTGGAGGGATCGTCGGGGGCTACCGCGGCTACACCTTC.

This chain links TRBV9 with TRBJ2-7, with TRBD2 matching 10 bases. J gave up 2 bases and V 3 bases, and 5 bases lay outside the gene matches. The germline V gene has CDR1 SGDLS and CDR2 YYNGEE. This CDR3 region has 15 residues. CDR3 in DNA: TGTGCCAGCAGCGCACTAGCGGGATGGACCTACGAGCAGTACTTC. The encoded protein is CASSALAGWTYEQYF. Complete variable domain (other parts from reference TRBV9 and TRBJ2-7): DSGVTQTPKHLITATGQRVTLRCSPRSGDLSVYWYQQSLDQGLQFLIQYYNGEERAKGNILERFSAQQFPDLHSELNLSSLELGDSALYFCASSALAGWTYEQYFGPGTRLTVT.

On this clone itself: Other nucleotide sequences in the sample specify the same CDR3. The V gene is TRBV30, the J gene TRBJ1-1; no clear D gene. The CDR3 contains 12 residues. Trimming removed 2 bases at V and 1 base at J, with 5 bases between. CDR1 and CDR2 (germline): GTSNPN, SVGIG (reference sequence). The CDR3 spells CAWSQGNTEAFF. The CDR3 DNA reads TGTGCCTGGAGTCAAGGGAACACTGAAGCTTTCTTT.

The chain links TRBV7-6 to TRBJ2-3, with TRBD2 identical over 8 bases. V lost 2 bases, J lost 0 bases, and 7 bases stayed unmatched. The CDR3 consists of 17 residues. The germline gives CDR1 SGHVS, CDR2 FNYEAQ. CDR3: CASSLIASGSSTDTQYF. CDR3 DNA: TGTGCCAGCAGCTTAATCGCTAGCGGGTCTAGCACAGATACGCAGTATTTT.

A single count supports this clone. Additional DNA sequences in this sample encode the identical CDR3. The chain combines TRBV6-5 with TRBJ2-1; tentative D call: TRBD2 (6 bases). The germline V gene encodes CDR1 MNHEY and CDR2 SVGAGI. The CDR3 has 14 residues. V was clipped by 0 bases and J by 7 bases, with 10 bases between them. CDR3 loop: CASSYSSRGNEQFF. CDR3 DNA sequence: TGTGCCAGCAGTTACTCGAGCCGGGGGAATGAGCAGTTCTTC.

This clone showed up just once. This chain links TRBV9 with TRBJ2-5, with D perhaps matching TRBD1 or TRBD2 (5 bases each). Deletions cut 3 bases from V and 4 bases from J, with 16 bases between. This CDR3 comprises 15 residues. Germline V CDR1 and CDR2: SGDLS, YYNGEE. CDR3 in DNA: TGTGCCAGCAGCGAACGGGGACGGATAGGAGAGACCCAGTACTTC. It is translated as CASSERGRIGETQYF.

The CDR3 sequence: CASFSGPITGELFF. The CDR3 nucleotides are TGTGCCAGCTTCTCGGGACCCATCACCGGGGAGCTGTTTTTT. This rearrangement joins TRBV6-6 to TRBJ2-2; D might be TRBD1 or TRBD2, each matching 5 bases. The CDR3 is made up of 14 amino acids. V lost 8 bases and J 4 bases, leaving 14 bases between the germline ends. CDR1 and CDR2 from the germline V gene are MNHNY and SVGAGI (reference sequence).

The chain carries TRBV7-9 and TRBJ2-2; D remains unclear. From germline, CDR1 is SEHNR and CDR2 FQNEAQ (reference sequence). The CDR3 has 15 amino acids. V lost 8 bases, J lost 3 bases, and 16 bases lay in between. The DNA of the CDR3 is TGTGCCAGCGGACGACCAACTATAGACACCGGGGAGCTGTTTTTT. Translation: CASGRPTIDTGELFF. The full variable domain, its missing parts supplied by reference TRBV7-9 and TRBJ2-2, is DTGVSQNPRHKITKRGQNVTFRCDPISEHNRLYWYRQTLGQGPEFLTYFQNEAQLEKSRLLSDRFSAERPKGSFSTLEIQRTEQGDSAMYLCASGRPTIDTGELFFGEGSRLTVL.

The CDR3 DNA reads as TGCGCCAGCAGCCCCCGGGACTTGAGCACCGGGGAGCTGTTTTTT. Residues: CASSPRDLSTGELFF. V gene TRBV4-1 combines with J gene TRBJ2-2; D perhaps matches TRBD2 (6 bases). V lost 4 bases and J 4 bases, leaving 13 bases between the germline ends. CDR1 and CDR2 (germline): MGHRA, YSYEKL. This CDR3 spans 15 amino acids.

CDR3 sequence (DNA): TGTGCCAGCAGCTTGGTCCTTGGGGGGCGATTTAATGAAAAACTGTTTTTT. Encoded protein: CASSLVLGGRFNEKLFF. The chain uses TRBV7-9 and TRBJ1-4; the D gene is possibly TRBD1 (6 bases). Germline assignment: CDR1 SEHNR and CDR2 FQNEAQ (reference sequence). V lost 3 bases to trimming and J lost 4 bases, with 18 bases between them. This CDR3 region has 17 residues.

The J gene is TRBJ2-1, the V gene TRBV14; 7 positions match TRBD2. The V and J ends lost 4 bases and 7 bases, in that order; junction bases with no gene match: 7. Germline CDR1 reads SGHDN; CDR2 reads FVKESK. CDR3 length equals 14 residues. CDR3: CASSPLAEWNEQFF. Here the CDR3 DNA reads TGTGCCAGCAGCCCGCTAGCGGAGTGGAATGAGCAGTTCTTC.

The chain carries TRBV7-8 and TRBJ2-7; 7 positions match TRBD1. The germline V gene encodes CDR1 SGHVS and CDR2 FQNEAQ. The CDR3 covers 14 residues. With V trimmed by 6 bases and J by 2 bases, 7 bases remained unmatched. In nucleotides, the CDR3 is TGTGCCAGCAGTTTGACAGGGCTGGCCTACGAGCAGTACTTC. Translating gives CASSLTGLAYEQYF.

As concerns this clone: Other DNA sequences from this sample encode an identical CDR3 as well. CDR3 sequence reads: CASSISRGGTEAFF. The CDR3 DNA reads TGTGCCAGTAGTATAAGCAGGGGAGGGACTGAAGCTTTCTTT. The V call is TRBV19, the J call TRBJ1-1, with D perhaps TRBD1 (6 bases). Looked up from germline, CDR1 is LNHDA and CDR2 is SQIVND (reference sequence). With 2 bases removed from V and 5 bases from J, the gap between germline ends came to 12 bases. The CDR3 length is 14 residues.

This sequence joins TRBV7-3 and TRBJ2-2; D remains unclear. Trimming pared 5 bases from V and 2 bases from J, leaving 12 bases between. The CDR3 extends over 15 amino acids. Germline V gene sequence: CDR1 SGHTA, CDR2 FQGTGA. CDR3 sequence reads: CASSARGRNTGELFF. The DNA for the CDR3 is TGTGCCAGCAGCGCCCGAGGCCGAAACACCGGGGAGCTGTTTTTT.

The CDR3 sequence is CASILPSEETQYF. The CDR3 coding sequence is TGTGCCAGCATCCTGCCAAGTGAGGAGACCCAGTACTTC. The chain joins TRBV7-9 to TRBJ2-5; D is unresolved. The CDR3 runs 13 residues. Deletions cut 7 bases from V and 5 bases from J, with 14 bases between. The germline gives CDR1 SEHNR, CDR2 FQNEAQ (reference sequence).

The rearrangement uses TRBV4-2 and TRBJ2-7; D is ambiguous. This CDR3 has 13 amino acids. Germline CDR1 reads LGHNA; CDR2 reads YNFKEQ. V was trimmed by 4 bases and J by 1 base, leaving 8 bases between them. The DNA for the CDR3 is TGTGCCAGCAGCCCCCACTTGTCCTACGAGCAGTACTTC. This gives the protein CASSPHLSYEQYF.

The chain employs TRBV7-8 and TRBJ2-2, with 7 bases aligning to TRBD2. This CDR3 is built from 18 residues. Looked up from germline, CDR1 is SGHVS and CDR2 is FQNEAQ. The ends lost 1 base at V and 5 bases at J; junction bases unmatched: 13. For the CDR3, the DNA is TGTGCCAGCAGCTTAGAAGCGTCCCCGGGAGGAAATACCGGGGAGCTGTTTTTT. Translated: CASSLEASPGGNTGELFF.

This clone came up once. J is TRBJ2-7 and V is TRBV19; TRBD1 aligns across 7 bases. The germline CDR1 and CDR2 sequences are LNHDA and SQIVND (reference sequence). This CDR3 is 14 amino acids long. V lost 5 bases, J lost 6 bases, and 10 bases stayed unmatched. CDR3 DNA: TGTGCCAGTAGTTGGGGAAGGGGGCCTGGCGAGCAGTACTTC. Its protein product is CASSWGRGPGEQYF.

V usage is TRBV5-1 and J usage is TRBJ2-1, with D perhaps TRBD2 (6 bases). Per germline, CDR1 SGHRS and CDR2 YFSETQ. The V gene lost 4 bases and the J gene lost 6 bases, with 17 bases spanning the gap. The CDR3 is 15 amino acids. The CDR3 nucleotides read TGCGCCAGCAGCCCGGACCCGGGGGTCAGCAATGAGCAGTTCTTC. It codes for CASSPDPGVSNEQFF.

This chain connects TRBV10-3 to TRBJ2-2, with a possible D match to TRBD2 (5 bases). The CDR3 contains 14 residues. Germline assignment: CDR1 ENHRY and CDR2 SYGVKD. Between the trimmed V and J ends, which lost 10 bases and 1 base, there was a span of 13 bases. In DNA form, the CDR3 reads TGTGCCACACGGATCGGGGAGAACACCGGGGAGCTGTTTTTT. Residues: CATRIGENTGELFF.

The chain is built from TRBV4-1 and TRBJ1-3; D unclear. The CDR3 is 14 residues long. Germline V lookup: CDR1 MGHRA, CDR2 YSYEKL. The V gene lost 3 bases and the J gene lost 2 bases, with 8 bases spanning the gap. The CDR3 here is CASSQGSPGNTIYF. For the CDR3, the DNA is TGCGCCAGCAGCCAGGGGTCTCCTGGAAACACCATATATTTT.

This chain joins TRBV28 and TRBJ2-7, with TRBD1 identical over 10 bases. The germline gives CDR1 MDHEN, CDR2 SYDVKM. This CDR3 comprises 15 residues. V was pared by 6 bases and J by 5 bases, with 10 bases of the junction left unmatched. This CDR3 is CASRGDRGGGHEQYF. In DNA, the CDR3 is TGTGCCAGCAGGGGGGACAGGGGAGGAGGCCACGAGCAGTACTTC.

The rearrangement uses TRBV19 and TRBJ1-1; 8 nucleotides match TRBD1. The CDR3 is made up of 17 amino acids. Per the germline V gene, CDR1 is LNHDA and CDR2 is SQIVND (reference sequence). The J segment lost 1 base and the V segment lost 6 bases, leaving 13 bases of the junction unmatched. For the CDR3, the DNA is TGTGCCAGTAGCATCGGCATCCGACAGGGGACGAACACTGAAGCTTTCTTT. Residues: CASSIGIRQGTNTEAFF.